Below, 14 T cell receptor beta chains from the same sample are listed, as sequenced in a study of blood T cell repertoires in COVID-19. Using immunoSEQ multiplex PCR, the repertoire was profiled, and TCRdb retains in-frame clones only, with some absent. Of 250,000 or so clones in the sample, 75% to 90% were seen once. Sequences were obtained from peripheral blood. The receptors here all came from a man aged 25-45 years with active or convalescent COVID-19.

Written as DNA, the CDR3 is TGTGCCAGCAGTGACGAAGTTAGCGGGGGGGCAGATGAGCAGTTCTTC. This translates into CASSDEVSGGADEQFF. The chain is built from TRBV6-4 and TRBJ2-1; 11 bases match TRBD2. V was pared by 2 bases and J by 8 bases, with 8 bases of the junction left unmatched. This CDR3 is built from 16 residues. Germline values: CDR1 MRHNA, CDR2 SNTAGT.

The rearrangement links TRBV13 to TRBJ2-7; D is unclear. The germline CDR1 and CDR2 sequences are PRHDT and FYEKMQ (reference sequence). V lost 6 bases and J 0 bases, leaving 21 bases between the germline ends. There are 17 residues in the CDR3. The CDR3 DNA reads TGTGCCAGCAGTTCCTCAATACTAAACGTAAACTCCTACGAGCAGTACTTC. This codes for CASSSSILNVNSYEQYF.

This sequence joins TRBV25-1 and TRBJ2-2, with a possible D match to TRBD1 (5 bases). CDR3 size: 15 residues. CDR1 MGHDK and CDR2 SYGVNS come from the germline V gene. Trimming took 6 bases from V and 6 from J, leaving 17 bases between them. In DNA form, the CDR3 reads TGTGCCAGCAGGCCCCGGGCGTTCAGGGCCGGGGAGCTGTTTTTT. This translates into CASRPRAFRAGELFF.

This chain connects TRBV18 to TRBJ1-1; D gene ambiguous. V shed 5 bases and J shed 2 bases, with 9 bases lying between them. The CDR3 is 13 amino acids. The V gene's germline CDR1 is KGHSH and CDR2 LQKENI. The CDR3 nucleotides read TGTGCCAGCTCATTTTCAGAAAACACTGAAGCTTTCTTT. Translating gives CASSFSENTEAFF.

This chain uses TRBV3-1 (or the pseudogene TRBV3-2) with TRBJ2-2, with 10 positions matching TRBD2. Germline V CDR1 and CDR2: LGHDT, YNNKEL (reference sequence). The V segment lost 5 bases and the J segment 6 bases; nucleotides outside the gene matches: 12. This CDR3 region has 17 residues. CDR3 DNA sequence: TGTGCCAGCAGCTCATCACCGGGACTAGCGATTCCCGGGGAGCTGTTTTTT. Encoded protein: CASSSSPGLAIPGELFF.

The chain has TRBV6-6 and TRBJ1-4; maybe TRBD1 (5 bases). The V and J ends lost 5 bases and 7 bases respectively, with 20 bases between them. The CDR3 contains 16 residues. CDR1 is MNHNY and CDR2 is SVGAGI in the germline V gene (reference sequence). CDR3 loop: CASSQGSGRVGEKLFF. In DNA form, the CDR3 reads TGTGCCAGCAGTCAAGGGTCCGGCAGGGTGGGTGAAAAACTGTTTTTT.

The V gene is TRBV4-1, the J gene TRBJ1-3; no clear D gene. In germline, CDR1 is MGHRA, CDR2 YSYEKL. The V end lost 4 bases, the J end lost 0 bases, and 10 bases lay between the germline ends. The CDR3 is made up of 15 amino acids. The CDR3 loop reads CASSPVTPSGNTIYF. CDR3 nucleotide sequence: TGCGCCAGCAGCCCCGTAACACCCTCTGGAAACACCATATATTTT.

The genes are TRBV4-2 and TRBJ2-7; a possible D gene is TRBD2 (6 bases). V was trimmed by 0 bases and J by 4 bases, leaving 13 bases between them. The germline CDR1 and CDR2 sequences are LGHNA and YNFKEQ. This CDR3 is built from 15 residues. The CDR3 sequence is CASSQEPGLSYEQYF. The CDR3 nucleotides read TGTGCCAGCAGCCAAGAGCCGGGACTCTCGTACGAGCAGTACTTC.

The CDR3 bases are TGTGCCAGCAGCCTACAGACAGGGGGTCCGAGGGAGCAGTACTTC. Its protein product is CASSLQTGGPREQYF. This chain links TRBV3-1 (or the pseudogene TRBV3-2) with TRBJ2-7; 9 nucleotides line up with TRBD1. The germline CDR1 and CDR2 sequences are LGHDT and YNNKEL (reference sequence). Unmatched junction bases numbered 11, after V lost 4 bases and J lost 7 bases. The CDR3 length is 15 residues.

This clone has only a few counts. This rearrangement joins TRBV9 to TRBJ2-2, with unresolved D. The length of the CDR3 is 15 residues. The germline gives CDR1 SGDLS, CDR2 YYNGEE. V shed 0 bases and J shed 4 bases, with 10 bases lying between them. CDR3 residues: CASSVDGDITGELFF. CDR3 DNA: TGTGCCAGCAGCGTAGACGGCGACATCACCGGGGAGCTGTTTTTT.

The chain couples TRBV18 to TRBJ2-1, with a tentative D call TRBD1 (6 bases). V lost 0 bases and J 6 bases, leaving 27 bases between the germline ends. The CDR3 contains 20 residues. Germline V gives CDR1 KGHSH, CDR2 LQKENI. Here the CDR3 reads CASSPPFDRHRKVTANEQFF. For the CDR3, the DNA is TGTGCCAGCTCACCACCGTTCGACAGGCATCGAAAGGTTACGGCCAATGAGCAGTTCTTC.

CDR3 loop: CASSLALILSSYNEQFF. The CDR3 coding sequence is TGTGCCAGCAGCTTAGCCTTGATTCTAAGCTCCTACAATGAGCAGTTCTTC. The chain carries TRBV7-2 and TRBJ2-1; no firm D call. This CDR3 region has 17 residues. V gave up 0 bases and J gave up 0 bases, with 12 bases separating them. The germline CDR1 and CDR2 sequences are SGHTA and FQGNSA.

This clone was counted once. The gene calls are TRBV5-5 and TRBJ2-3, with 7 bases matching TRBD2. CDR3 length: 14 amino acids. Germline values: CDR1 SGHKS, CDR2 YYEKEE (reference sequence). J gave up 11 bases and V 0 bases, and 9 bases lay outside the gene matches. CDR3 sequence reads: CASSLASAGVLQYF. The CDR3 DNA is TGTGCCAGCAGCTTGGCTTCCGCGGGGGTATTGCAGTATTTT.

This rearrangement joins TRBV6-5 to TRBJ1-4; D is ambiguous. The CDR3 contains 14 residues. V dropped 7 bases and J dropped 8 bases, with 17 bases sitting between them. The germline gives CDR1 MNHEY, CDR2 SVGAGI. The CDR3 loop reads CASNFNGPWEKLFF. The CDR3 coding sequence is TGTGCCAGCAATTTCAATGGCCCATGGGAAAAACTGTTTTTT.